Presented here are 3 T cell receptor beta chains from one specimen sequenced in a study of cytomegalovirus exposure and HLA in healthy donors. Primers for the PCR totalled 60 Vbeta and 13 Jbeta. Data came from immunoSEQ multiplex PCR; TCRdb stores just in-frame clones and leaves some out. The top ten clones hold under 3% of a sample with about 150,000 clones, around 85% of them seen once. The specimen sequenced was PBMCs. These receptors were obtained from a woman aged 30 to 39 in good health and CMV-seronegative.

The chain is built from TRBV27 and TRBJ2-3, with TRBD1 identical over 12 bases. The J segment lost 4 bases and the V segment lost 5 bases, leaving 10 bases of the junction unmatched. Germline V CDR1 and CDR2: MNHEY, SMNVEV (reference sequence). This CDR3 is 17 amino acids long. The CDR3 bases are TGTGCCAGCAGTCTAAAATCCGGGACAGGGGGCGCAGATACGCAGTATTTT. It yields the protein CASSLKSGTGGADTQYF.

The sample holds a few counts of this clone. The rearrangement links TRBV4-3 to TRBJ1-1; unclear D gene. The CDR3 is 15 amino acids. CDR1 is LGHNA and CDR2 is YSLEER in the germline V gene. The germline V and J ends were trimmed by 0 bases and 3 bases, with 11 bases remaining between them. The CDR3 is CASSQDYPGDTEAFF. The CDR3, as DNA: TGCGCCAGCAGCCAAGATTACCCAGGTGACACTGAAGCTTTCTTT.

V gene TRBV11-2 combines with J gene TRBJ1-2, with TRBD1 identical over 8 bases. The V and J ends lost 5 bases and 6 bases, in that order; junction bases with no gene match: 2. The CDR3 contains 12 residues. Germline lookup yields CDR1 SGHAT and CDR2 FQNNGV. The CDR3 protein is CASSKTGDGYTF. The CDR3 nucleotides are TGTGCCAGCAGCAAGACAGGGGATGGCTACACCTTC.